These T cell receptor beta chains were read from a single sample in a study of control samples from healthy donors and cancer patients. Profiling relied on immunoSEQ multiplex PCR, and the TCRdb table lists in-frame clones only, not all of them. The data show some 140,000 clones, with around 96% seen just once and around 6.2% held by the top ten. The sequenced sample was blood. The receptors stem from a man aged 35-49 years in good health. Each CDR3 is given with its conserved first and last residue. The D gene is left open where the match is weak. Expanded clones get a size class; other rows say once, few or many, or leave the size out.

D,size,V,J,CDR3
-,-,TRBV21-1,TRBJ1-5,CASSKARVFNQPQHF
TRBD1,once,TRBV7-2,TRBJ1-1,CASSLASQGAGLVAFF
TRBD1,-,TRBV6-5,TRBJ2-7,CASRDRGMYEQYF
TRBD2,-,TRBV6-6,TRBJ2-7,CASSQGLAGPYEQYF
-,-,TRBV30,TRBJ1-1,CAWSAWDTEAFF
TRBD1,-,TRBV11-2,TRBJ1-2,CASSLDKGEGAHYGYTF
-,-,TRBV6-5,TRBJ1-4,CASSTQGQEKLFF
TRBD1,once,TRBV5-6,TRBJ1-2,CASSLPRTGTYGYTF
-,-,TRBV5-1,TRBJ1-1,CASSLDSGTLRTEAFF
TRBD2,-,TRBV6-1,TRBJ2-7,CASSEGLAGEQYF
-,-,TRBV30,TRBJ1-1,CAWSVRNTEAFF
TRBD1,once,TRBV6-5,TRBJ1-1,CASSYSNRGRTEAFF
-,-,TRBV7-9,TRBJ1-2,CASSYVNSQNGYTF
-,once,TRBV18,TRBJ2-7,CASSPGRSSYEQYF
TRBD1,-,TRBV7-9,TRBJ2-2,CASRTVQGAGTGELFF
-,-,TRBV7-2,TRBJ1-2,CASSLANVDYGYTF
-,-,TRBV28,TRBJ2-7,CASSPDPISFYEQYF
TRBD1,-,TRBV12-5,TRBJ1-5,CASGLGQGANQPQHF
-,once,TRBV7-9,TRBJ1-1,CASSLLGSGGEAFF
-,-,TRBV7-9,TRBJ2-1,CASSSAELTTSYNEQFF
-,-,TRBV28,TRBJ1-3,CASTKLGNTIYF
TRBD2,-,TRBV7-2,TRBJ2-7,CASRITSGYPYEQYF
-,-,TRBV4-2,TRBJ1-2,CASSQDVGQPRYGYTF
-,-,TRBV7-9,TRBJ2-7,CASRRGEQYF
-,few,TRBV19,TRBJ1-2,CASRMGARTNYGYTF
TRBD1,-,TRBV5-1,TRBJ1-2,CASSLGQGHTDYGYTF
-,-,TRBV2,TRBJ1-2,CASSPAPWTRDNYGYTF
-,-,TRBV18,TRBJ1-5,CASSPGNGHQPQHF
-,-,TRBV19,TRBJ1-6,CATSGTSNSPLHF
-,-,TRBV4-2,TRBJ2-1,CASSHHPGEQFF
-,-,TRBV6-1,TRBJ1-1,CASSEAENTEAFF
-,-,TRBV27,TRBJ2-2,CASSSYGQSGELFF
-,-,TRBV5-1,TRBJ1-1,CASSRVGDRTEAFF
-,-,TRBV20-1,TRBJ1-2,CSASSVQDYGYTF
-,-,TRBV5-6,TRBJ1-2,CASSPPGLANYGYTF
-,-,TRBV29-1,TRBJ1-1,CSVSQPFGGEAFF
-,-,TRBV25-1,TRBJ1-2,CASSESTGNYGYTF
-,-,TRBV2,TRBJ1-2,CALKVEPAGYGYTF
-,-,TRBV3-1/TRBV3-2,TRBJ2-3,CASSHMLADTQYF
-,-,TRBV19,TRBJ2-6,CASSPLPGMDSGANVLTF
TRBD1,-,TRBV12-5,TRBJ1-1,CASGLDRGRRMNTEAFF
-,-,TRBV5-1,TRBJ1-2,CASSLVVDGGYTF
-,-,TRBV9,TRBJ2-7,CASSVSLVQGDEQYF
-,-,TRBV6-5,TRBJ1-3,CASSYSRGGSGNTIYF
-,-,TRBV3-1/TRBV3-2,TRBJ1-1,CASSQGGGKDTEAFF
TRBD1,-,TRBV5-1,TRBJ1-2,CASSPNPQGAVGYGYTF